The TCR beta chain under discussion was sequenced for a study of blood T cell repertoires in COVID-19. Across the whole study: Samples representing acute and convalescent COVID-19 were sourced from the United States, Italy and Spain. PBMCs, B-cell-depleted T cells, or T cells were the source of the cDNA or gDNA that made up the material.

Authors' methods: Reference gene primer amplification gave nucleated cell count estimates. Only in-frame clones appear in the TCRdb table, and some are missing; sequencing was by immunoSEQ multiplex PCR. V, J and clone size are taken as reported in that table, and D and trimming were inferred from the DNA itself. The table includes 150,000 to 200,000 clones, less than 85% detected once. Germline V gives CDR1 GTSNPN, CDR2 SVGIG (reference sequence). The CDR3 is 12 residues long. This study enrolled people aged about 18 to 100 from about two dozen US geographic areas. The table lists this clone with a few counts. Sequence at one end of the junction differs from germline and may be a read error.

The rearrangement links TRBV30 to TRBJ1-3; unclear D gene. The source is an older woman with acute COVID-19. The sample taken for sequencing was PBMCs or T cells enriched from blood (not recorded which). CDR3 protein: CAWSYSGNTIYF. The CDR3 coding sequence is TGTGCGTGGAGTTACTCTGGAAACACCATATATTTT.